What follows is one T cell receptor beta chain and its context. Its antigen is unidentified. The donors were members of the validation cohort comprising about 120 subjects, separate from the roughly 690-subject first cohort. This record belongs to a study of cytomegalovirus exposure and HLA in healthy donors. About the research overall: It was reported in a later analysis that the same platform had been used for the 120 validation repertoires as for the 550 to 700 first-cohort repertoires. General observations from the study: Reportedly, cytomegalovirus status was diagnosed with high sensitivity and specificity. In the roughly 120 validation repertoires, a later analysis found that first-cohort TCR clusters tended to co-occur.

TCRdb keeps only in-frame clones here, not all; method: immunoSEQ multiplex PCR. The sample lists over 110,000 clones, approximately 87% occurring once. This CDR3 has 14 amino acids. CDR1 is SGHTA and CDR2 is FQGNSA in the germline V gene. V was clipped by 4 bases and J by 5 bases; unmatched bases: 5. This receptor was taken from a young man in good health and CMV-seronegative. The sample consisted of PBMCs. The gene calls are TRBV7-2 and TRBJ1-2, with 9 bases lining up with TRBD1. The DNA for the CDR3 is TGTGCCAGCAGCTCGTGGGGACAGGGATATGGCTACACCTTC. Amino acid sequence: CASSSWGQGYGYTF.